These 19 T cell receptor beta chains were all obtained from the same sample, sequenced in a study of blood T cell repertoires in COVID-19. Produced via immunoSEQ multiplex PCR; TCRdb's table is partial and in-frame only. Here the sample spans fewer than 350,000 clones, about 91% being singletons. Sequencing used peripheral blood. These receptor sequences come from a man aged 30 to 39 with COVID-19, enrolled during active disease.

The rearrangement joins TRBV5-5 to TRBJ2-2, with D possibly matching TRBD2 (6 bases). CDR3 length equals 15 residues. Trimming left V 1 base short and J 4 bases short, with 11 bases between. In germline, CDR1 is SGHKS, CDR2 YYEKEE (reference sequence). The chain's CDR3 is CASSLRLVITGELFF. The CDR3 DNA follows: TGTGCCAGCAGCTTGAGACTAGTAATCACCGGGGAGCTGTTTTTT.

This chain uses TRBV7-2 with TRBJ2-3, with TRBD2 matching over 10 bases. V trimming: 5 bases; J trimming: 4 bases; junction bases outside the gene matches: 12. The CDR3 runs 17 residues. Germline V lookup: CDR1 SGHTA, CDR2 FQGNSA. This CDR3 reads CASSLFRPSGGADTQYF. As DNA, the CDR3 is TGTGCCAGCAGCCTCTTTCGCCCGAGCGGGGGGGCAGATACGCAGTATTTT.

V gene TRBV5-1 combines with J gene TRBJ2-3; TRBD2 matches 7 bases. This CDR3 region has 13 residues. Germline lookup yields CDR1 SGHRS and CDR2 YFSETQ. The ends lost 7 bases at V and 4 bases at J; junction bases unmatched: 6. This chain's CDR3 is CASGSREADTQYF. The CDR3 region has the DNA TGCGCCAGCGGGAGTCGGGAGGCAGATACGCAGTATTTT.

The chain is built from TRBV5-1 and TRBJ2-7; tentatively, D is TRBD1 (6 bases). This CDR3 contains 15 residues. Between the trimmed V and J ends, which lost 7 bases and 5 bases, there was a span of 22 bases. In germline, CDR1 is SGHRS, CDR2 YFSETQ. For the CDR3, the DNA is TGCGCCAGCCCGTCGGGTTTTGGGGGCGCCCACGAGCAGTACTTC. Its translation is CASPSGFGGAHEQYF.

This clone has only a few counts. The genes are TRBV11-2 and TRBJ1-6; D may be TRBD1 (5 bases). This CDR3 region has 15 residues. Germline CDR1 SGHAT, CDR2 FQNNGV. Trimming took off 1 base at V and 6 bases at J, with 10 bases between the two ends. The CDR3 is CASSLGSQGNSPLHF. CDR3 DNA: TGTGCCAGCAGCTTAGGATCGCAGGGTAATTCACCCCTCCACTTT.

The rearrangement links TRBV7-3 to TRBJ2-1; D is possibly TRBD2 (7 bases). Looked up from germline, CDR1 is SGHTA and CDR2 is FQGTGA. CDR3 length equals 17 residues. The V end lost 4 bases, the J end lost 0 bases, and 16 bases lay between the germline ends. The CDR3 is CASSSKGGTNSYNEQFF. CDR3 sequence (DNA): TGTGCCAGCAGCTCGAAAGGGGGGACTAACTCCTACAATGAGCAGTTCTTC. The full variable domain, with the rest looked up from reference TRBV7-3 and TRBJ2-1, is GAGVSQTPSNKVTEKGKYVELRCDPISGHTALYWYRQSLGQGPEFLIYFQGTGAADDSGLPNDRFFAVRPEGSVSTLKIQRTERGDSAVYLCASSSKGGTNSYNEQFFGPGTRLTVL.

This chain joins TRBV2 and TRBJ2-1, with TRBD2 matching 7 bases. Germline loops: CDR1 SNHLY, CDR2 FYNNEI. J was trimmed by 9 bases and V by 10 bases; bases with no gene match: 6. This CDR3 has 11 residues. The CDR3 sequence is CATRGDGEQFF. The CDR3 region has the DNA TGTGCCACCCGGGGGGACGGTGAGCAGTTCTTC.

For the CDR3, the DNA is TGTGCCAGCAGCGCCCGGGAGAACACTGAAGCTTTCTTT. Translation gives CASSARENTEAFF. This chain joins TRBV12-3 or TRBV12-4 and TRBJ1-1; D not resolved. Trimming shortened V by 6 bases and J by 1 base, and 9 bases separated the two germline ends. The CDR3 consists of 13 residues.

This chain links TRBV6-2 or TRBV6-3 with TRBJ1-6, with D tentatively TRBD1 (5 bases). Trimming cost V 6 bases and J 8 bases, with 14 bases left between them. The germline gives CDR1 MNHEY, CDR2 SVGEGT. The CDR3 has 14 residues. In DNA form, the CDR3 reads TGTGCCAGCAGCACCGGGGGGATCCATTCACCCCTCCACTTT. It is translated as CASSTGGIHSPLHF.

The rearrangement links TRBV7-9 to TRBJ2-1; D is perhaps TRBD2 (5 bases). Trimming shortened V by 5 bases and J by 6 bases, and 14 bases separated the two germline ends. Germline V gene lookup returns CDR1 SEHNR and CDR2 FQNEAQ (reference sequence). The CDR3 has 14 amino acids. CDR3 residues: CASSPGTPINEQFF. CDR3 nucleotide sequence: TGTGCCAGCAGCCCGGGAACGCCTATCAATGAGCAGTTCTTC.

V is TRBV5-4 and J is TRBJ2-1; 9 bases line up with TRBD2. Germline CDR1 and CDR2: SGHNT and YYREEE (reference sequence). The CDR3 is 18 residues long. V was clipped by 0 bases and J by 5 bases; unmatched bases: 12. For the CDR3, the DNA is TGTGCCAGCAGCTTGGATAAGCGGCCGCGGGGGGGCAACAATGAGCAGTTCTTC. It yields the protein CASSLDKRPRGGNNEQFF.

The chain carries TRBV11-2 and TRBJ2-7, with 8 bases fitting TRBD2. The CDR3 length is 16 residues. Germline V gene data show CDR1 as SGHAT and CDR2 as FQNNGV. V dropped 0 bases and J dropped 0; count of bases not matched to a gene: 4. CDR3 sequence: CASSLDSGTISYEQYF. The CDR3 DNA follows: TGTGCCAGCAGCTTAGATAGCGGGACCATCTCCTACGAGCAGTACTTC.

This chain links TRBV18 with TRBJ2-7; possible D gene TRBD2, 5 bases. This CDR3 spans 15 amino acids. Trimming took 0 bases from V and 0 from J, leaving 9 bases between them. Per the germline V gene, CDR1 is KGHSH and CDR2 is LQKENI. CDR3 sequence (DNA): TGTGCCAGCTCACCACCGAGAGGGAACTCCTACGAGCAGTACTTC. This encodes CASSPPRGNSYEQYF.

The V gene is TRBV6-5, the J gene TRBJ2-1, with TRBD1 matching over 7 bases. Germline V CDR1 and CDR2: MNHEY, SVGAGI. Trimming at V came to 2 bases and at J to 8 bases, leaving 6 bases not matched to a gene. This CDR3 is 14 amino acids long. CDR3 loop: CASSYGDTGDEQFF. The CDR3 nucleotides read TGTGCCAGCAGTTACGGGGACACAGGGGATGAGCAGTTCTTC.

This clone appeared a single time. The CDR3 loop reads CASSPRGQTDTQYF. As DNA, the CDR3 is TGCGCCAGCAGCCCCCGTGGACAGACAGATACGCAGTATTTT. This sequence joins TRBV5-1 and TRBJ2-3; possibly TRBD1 for D (6 bases). The CDR3 has 14 amino acids. Between the trimmed V and J ends, which lost 4 bases and 3 bases, there was a span of 12 bases. CDR1 and CDR2 from the germline V gene are SGHRS and YFSETQ.

The rearrangement links TRBV5-1 to TRBJ2-6; 8 bases line up with TRBD2. The germline V gene has CDR1 SGHRS and CDR2 YFSETQ. The junction had 15 bases not matched to a gene; V was cut back by 4 bases and J by 3 bases. CDR3 length: 19 residues. CDR3 DNA sequence: TGCGCCAGCAGCCCATTGGGGGGAGCGGGAGAAGGTGGGGCCAACGTCCTGACTTTC. Its protein product is CASSPLGGAGEGGANVLTF. Looking up the rest from reference TRBV5-1 and TRBJ2-6 gives the full variable domain: KAGVTQTPRYLIKTRGQQVTLSCSPISGHRSVSWYQQTPGQGLQFLFEYFSETQRNKGNFPGRFSGRQFSNSRSEMNVSTLELGDSALYLCASSPLGGAGEGGANVLTFGAGSRLTVL.

This chain uses TRBV7-2 with TRBJ1-2, with a possible D match to TRBD1 (5 bases). From germline, CDR1 is SGHTA and CDR2 FQGNSA. V was shortened by 1 base and J by 14 bases, with 23 bases between the two germline ends. The CDR3 sequence is 15 residues long. CDR3 DNA sequence: TGTGCCAGCAGCTTAGAAAGGGGCAGATCCCGACTGTGGACCTTC. This sequence encodes CASSLERGRSRLWTF.

This chain joins TRBV2 and TRBJ2-5; TRBD1 agrees at 7 bases. Trimming removed 7 bases from V and 5 bases from J; junction bases left unmatched: 7. CDR3 length: 13 amino acids. Germline-derived CDR1 and CDR2 are SNHLY and FYNNEI. This CDR3 reads CASTQGERETQYF. The CDR3 nucleotides are TGTGCCAGCACCCAGGGGGAAAGGGAGACCCAGTACTTC.

This chain joins TRBV7-6 and TRBJ2-2; D is ambiguous. Per germline, CDR1 SGHVS and CDR2 FNYEAQ. Trimming took 2 bases from V and 0 from J, leaving 10 bases between them. This CDR3 is built from 16 residues. Here the CDR3 reads CASSLIATANTGELFF. The CDR3 nucleotides read TGTGCCAGCAGCTTAATTGCAACAGCGAACACCGGGGAGCTGTTTTTT.